These 30 T cell receptor beta chains originate from one sample sequenced in a study of T cells in Graves' hyperthyroidism and ophthalmopathy (dated by TCRdb to the late 2010s). The library was generated by multiplex PCR. For sequencing, an Illumina HiSeq 2000 was employed. The TCR beta CDR3 regions were amplified from the RNA transcripts. The TCR CDR3 was subjected to a first round of RT-PCR using the HTBI primer set and the Qiagen OneStep RT-PCR kit. TCRdb reworked the public reads: Q25 trimming with fastp, MiXCR clone assembly, productive beta chains retained. Merged by CDR3 protein, the rows form single entries marked with the most common genes and DNA. The sample yields about 640,000 distinct CDR3 sequences; less than 25% were counted once. The ten largest clones capture 34% of the sample. Sequenced sample: blood. The receptor source for this set is a man between 25 and 39 years old with Graves' ophthalmopathy.

The sample holds many counts of this clonotype. The CDR3 sequence is CASSQGLAGSDTQYF. The CDR3 bases are TGCGCCAGCAGCCAAGGACTAGCGGGATCGGATACGCAGTATTTT. The V call is TRBV4-3, the J call TRBJ2-3; the match to TRBD2 covers 11 bases. Germline V gene sequence: CDR1 LGHNA, CDR2 YSLEER. V was pared by 1 base and J by 6 bases, with 3 bases of the junction left unmatched. The CDR3 spans 15 residues.

This clonotype was counted ten times or more. The rearrangement uses TRBV3-1 and TRBJ2-7; D is unresolved. Trimming removed 1 base at V and 6 bases at J, with 4 bases between. CDR3 length equals 11 residues. CDR1 and CDR2 (germline): LGHDT, YNNKEL (reference sequence). The CDR3 region is CASSQGGEQYF. The CDR3 DNA reads TGTGCCAGCAGCCAAGGGGGCGAGCAGTACTTC.

This clonotype was seen at least ten times. J is TRBJ2-7 and V is TRBV28; a weak D match, TRBD2 (6 bases). The CDR3 is 14 amino acids. Trimming shortened V by 6 bases and J by 0 bases, and 12 bases separated the two germline ends. The germline CDR1 and CDR2 sequences are MDHEN and SYDVKM. CDR3 loop: CASRNDGSSYEQYF. Written as DNA, the CDR3 is TGTGCCAGCAGGAACGACGGGAGCTCCTACGAGCAGTACTTC.

This clonotype occurred a few times. The CDR3 reads CAWSARGFSTDTQYF. The CDR3 DNA is TGTGCCTGGAGTGCCAGGGGTTTTAGCACAGATACGCAGTATTTT. The genes are TRBV30 and TRBJ2-3; perhaps TRBD1 as D (6 bases). CDR3 length: 15 amino acids. Germline loops: CDR1 GTSNPN, CDR2 SVGIG (reference sequence). Trimming cost V 1 base and J 0 bases, with 11 bases left between them.

This clonotype came up a few times. The chain employs TRBV6-1 and TRBJ1-2; D possibly corresponds to TRBD1 (5 bases). The ends were cut back, 5 bases at V and 6 bases at J, with 13 bases in the middle. CDR1 is MNHNS, CDR2 SASEGT, per germline. The CDR3 length is 13 residues. The CDR3 protein is CASSPSGTDGYTF. The DNA for the CDR3 is TGTGCCAGCAGTCCATCTGGGACGGATGGCTACACCTTC.

At least ten counts were recorded for this clonotype. The chain couples TRBV30 to TRBJ1-1; TRBD1 matches 8 bases. V was clipped by 2 bases and J by 0 bases; unmatched bases: 11. Germline loops: CDR1 GTSNPN, CDR2 SVGIG (reference sequence). The CDR3 spans 17 residues. The CDR3 nucleotides read TGTGCCTGGAGTATTGACCGGACAGGGAGAATGAACACTGAAGCTTTCTTT. It specifies CAWSIDRTGRMNTEAFF.

The V gene is TRBV15, the J gene TRBJ2-1; 10 bases line up with TRBD2. The CDR3 is 18 residues long. The ends lost 0 bases at V and 6 bases at J; junction bases unmatched: 11. CDR1 LNHNV and CDR2 YYDKDF come from the germline V gene (reference sequence). In nucleotides, the CDR3 is TGTGCCACCAGCAGAGACCCCACGCTAGCGGGAGCCAGCAATGAGCAGTTCTTC. Protein product: CATSRDPTLAGASNEQFF.

Regarding this clonotype: With a much larger clone just one base away, this may be a read error. This chain connects TRBV10-3 to TRBJ1-5, with D tentatively TRBD1 (5 bases). Germline lookup yields CDR1 ENHRY and CDR2 SYGVKD. Deletions cut 5 bases from V and 7 bases from J, with 15 bases between. The CDR3 runs 14 residues. CDR3 sequence: CAISKGTGEQPQHF. In DNA, the CDR3 is TGTGCCATCAGTAAAGGAACAGGAGAGCAGCCCCAGCATTTT.

This clonotype was picked up many times. The V call is TRBV27, the J call TRBJ2-1; D remains unclear. This CDR3 spans 14 amino acids. The germline V gene has CDR1 MNHEY and CDR2 SMNVEV (reference sequence). V was clipped by 5 bases and J by 3 bases, with 11 bases between them. The DNA of the CDR3 is TGTGCCAGCAGTCCCGAGGCAGTCTACAATGAGCAGTTCTTC. Its protein is CASSPEAVYNEQFF.

This clonotype has a count of ten or more. The chain links TRBV3-1 to TRBJ1-1; 9 nucleotides agree with TRBD1. V shed 7 bases and J 1 base; nucleotides not matched to a gene: 7. In germline, CDR1 is LGHDT, CDR2 YNNKEL (reference sequence). CDR3 size: 15 residues. This CDR3 is CASNSPGQGNTEAFF. CDR3 coding DNA: TGTGCCAGCAACTCACCGGGACAGGGGAACACTGAAGCTTTCTTT.

This clonotype has ten or more counts. The chain carries TRBV28 and TRBJ2-7; D is unclear. The CDR3 spans 14 residues. Germline V gives CDR1 MDHEN, CDR2 SYDVKM. V lost 3 bases and J lost 1, with 10 bases in between. CDR3 loop: CASSFTAGSYEQYF. In DNA, the CDR3 is TGTGCCAGCAGTTTTACGGCAGGATCCTACGAGCAGTACTTC.

This clonotype was seen ten or more times. One end of the junction fails to match germline, which may point to a read error. The chain uses TRBV13 and TRBJ1-5; D perhaps matches TRBD1 (6 bases). This CDR3 has 11 residues. Germline loops: CDR1 PRHDT, CDR2 FYEKMQ (reference sequence). The CDR3 protein is CASSLGGPQHF. The CDR3 bases are TGTGCCAGCAGCCTAGGGGGACCCCAGCATTTT.

This chain's CDR3 is CASSSIQADDRQFF. CDR3 bases: TGCGCCAGCAGCTCTATACAAGCCGACGACCGGCAGTTCTTC. This chain connects TRBV5-1 to TRBJ2-1, with D uncertain. V lost 3 bases to trimming and J lost 12 bases, with 19 bases between them. There are 14 residues in the CDR3. Germline V gene sequence: CDR1 SGHRS, CDR2 YFSETQ.

This clonotype was recorded at least ten times. V usage is TRBV30 and J usage is TRBJ1-4; no reliable D call. V gave up 0 bases and J gave up 8 bases, with 13 bases separating them. Germline loops: CDR1 GTSNPN, CDR2 SVGIG (reference sequence). The CDR3 runs 14 residues. The CDR3 DNA sequence: TGTGCCTGGAGTGTACAAGGGTTAGAGGAAAAACTGTTTTTT. Translating gives CAWSVQGLEEKLFF.

There are a few counts of this clonotype. The chain recombines TRBV3-1 with TRBJ2-7; 8 bases fit TRBD2. Germline assignment: CDR1 LGHDT and CDR2 YNNKEL (reference sequence). The V and J ends lost 4 bases and 0 bases, in that order; junction bases with no gene match: 8. The CDR3 has 16 amino acids. CDR3 residues: CASSLRGGRSSYEQYF. In nucleotides, the CDR3 is TGTGCCAGCAGCCTTCGGGGGGGGCGGAGCTCCTACGAGCAGTACTTC.

The chain carries TRBV11-2 and TRBJ2-5; a possible D gene is TRBD2 (6 bases). Germline CDR1 is SGHAT and CDR2 is FQNNGV. This CDR3 has 13 residues. With 5 bases removed from V and 9 bases from J, the gap between germline ends came to 16 bases. The CDR3 nucleotides read TGTGCCAGCAGCCCCCTAGACTCGGGGGCCCAGTACTTC. It is translated as CASSPLDSGAQYF.

This clonotype was counted at least ten times. This sequence joins TRBV11-1 and TRBJ1-3; no definite D call. The CDR3 is made up of 17 amino acids. Germline CDR1 SGHAT, CDR2 FQDESV (reference sequence). The V end lost 5 bases, the J end lost 0 bases, and 17 bases lay between the germline ends. In DNA form, the CDR3 reads TGTGCCAGCAGCCCTCGCGGCGGCGGAAACTCTGGAAACACCATATATTTT. Amino acid sequence: CASSPRGGGNSGNTIYF.

The chain couples TRBV20-1 to TRBJ2-2; D unclear. Trimming stripped 4 bases from V and 5 bases from J, with 11 bases between. Germline-derived CDR1 and CDR2 are DFQATT and SNEGSKA (reference sequence). The CDR3 totals 13 residues. The CDR3 spells CSAKPWATGELFF. The CDR3 nucleotides read TGCAGTGCTAAGCCCTGGGCGACCGGGGAGCTGTTTTTT.

This clonotype came up a few times. The rearrangement uses TRBV15 and TRBJ2-3; the D call may be TRBD1 or TRBD2 (6 bases each). The germline V gene encodes CDR1 LNHNV and CDR2 YYDKDF (reference sequence). V was clipped by 0 bases and J by 7 bases, with 17 bases between them. The CDR3 runs 16 residues. The CDR3 here is CATSRDPGAISNTQYF. The CDR3 nucleotides read TGTGCCACCAGCAGAGACCCGGGGGCTATCTCAAATACGCAGTATTTT.

Ten or more counts support this clonotype. The V and J genes are TRBV5-1 and TRBJ2-3; TRBD1 aligns across 11 bases. Looked up from germline, CDR1 is SGHRS and CDR2 is YFSETQ. CDR3 length equals 16 residues. The V gene end was trimmed by 4 bases and the J gene end by 3 bases; junction bases not matched to a gene: 7. This chain's CDR3 is CASSPPGTGGTDTQYF. The CDR3 DNA reads as TGCGCCAGCAGCCCACCCGGGACAGGGGGAACAGATACGCAGTATTTT.

This clonotype was seen ten or more times. CDR3 in DNA: TGTGCCAGCACAGGACAGGCCTCCTACGAGCAGTACTTC. Protein: CASTGQASYEQYF. The chain uses TRBV28 and TRBJ2-7, with TRBD1 identical over 7 bases. Germline assignment: CDR1 MDHEN and CDR2 SYDVKM. J gave up 0 bases and V 7 bases, and 3 bases lay outside the gene matches. The CDR3 has 13 amino acids. Using reference TRBV28 and TRBJ2-7 for the parts outside the CDR3, the full variable domain is DVKVTQSSRYLVKRTGEKVFLECVQDMDHENMFWYRQDPGLGLRLIYFSYDVKMKEKGDIPEGYSVSREKKERFSLILESASTNQTSMYLCASTGQASYEQYFGPGTRLTVT.

The chain recombines TRBV6-1 with TRBJ1-2; no clear D gene. Trimming stripped 0 bases from V and 8 bases from J, with 13 bases between. The CDR3 has 14 amino acids. CDR1 and CDR2 (germline): MNHNS, SASEGT. CDR3 nucleotides: TGTGCCAGCAGTGAAGCCGCGACATTGGGGGGCTACACCTTC. Its translation is CASSEAATLGGYTF.

The chain joins TRBV12-5 to TRBJ1-4, with D unresolved. V dropped 2 bases and J dropped 8 bases, with 6 bases sitting between them. Germline loops: CDR1 LGHNT, CDR2 FRNRAP. The CDR3 has 12 amino acids. The CDR3 spells CASGLFEEKLFF. The CDR3 bases are TGTGCTAGTGGTTTGTTCGAAGAAAAACTGTTTTTT.

This rearrangement joins TRBV5-6 to TRBJ1-2; no reliable D call. CDR1 and CDR2 (germline): SGHDT, YYEEEE. The germline V and J ends were trimmed by 3 bases and 4 bases, with 10 bases remaining between them. The CDR3 has 13 amino acids. CDR3 coding DNA: TGTGCCAGCAGCTCGGACGGCTTCTATGGCTACACCTTC. Its translation is CASSSDGFYGYTF. Full variable domain (outside the CDR3, taken from reference TRBV5-6 and TRBJ1-2): DAGVTQSPTHLIKTRGQQVTLRCSPKSGHDTVSWYQQALGQGPQFIFQYYEEEERQRGNFPDRFSGHQFPNYSSELNVNALLLGDSALYLCASSSDGFYGYTFGSGTRLTVV.

This clonotype has a handful of counts. In nucleotides, the CDR3 is TGTGCCAGCAGCAACGGACAGGGCCCCTTGAATGAGCAGTTCTTC. Translating gives CASSNGQGPLNEQFF. The V gene is TRBV7-8, the J gene TRBJ2-1; 8 bases align to TRBD1. The CDR3 length is 15 residues. V was clipped by 5 bases and J by 7 bases; unmatched bases: 10. Germline CDR1 reads SGHVS; CDR2 reads FQNEAQ.

This clonotype was seen only a few times. The chain employs TRBV5-6 and TRBJ1-2; 9 nucleotides agree with TRBD1. Germline lookup yields CDR1 SGHDT and CDR2 YYEEEE. This CDR3 has 14 residues. The V and J ends lost 5 bases and 4 bases, in that order; junction bases with no gene match: 6. Here the CDR3 DNA reads TGTGCCAGCAGTAGGACAGGGGATCCCTATGGCTACACCTTC. Protein: CASSRTGDPYGYTF.

This clonotype has a count of ten or more. The genes are TRBV7-9 and TRBJ2-3; no firm D call. Germline values: CDR1 SEHNR, CDR2 FQNEAQ (reference sequence). The germline V and J ends were trimmed by 2 bases and 4 bases, with 4 bases remaining between them. The CDR3 is 12 residues long. CDR3: CASSLKADTQYF. The CDR3 DNA is TGTGCCAGCAGCTTAAAGGCAGATACGCAGTATTTT.

Concerning this clonotype: A much larger clone differs from this one at a single base, so this may be a read error. This chain links TRBV5-1 with TRBJ2-1; TRBD2 aligns across 8 bases. This CDR3 has 15 amino acids. The germline V gene encodes CDR1 SGHRS and CDR2 YFSETQ. The V gene end was trimmed by 4 bases and the J gene end by 0 bases; junction bases not matched to a gene: 3. Here the CDR3 reads CASSTGTSSYNEQFF. In nucleotides, the CDR3 is TGCGCCAGCAGCACCGGGACTAGCTCCTACAATGAGCAGTTCTTC.

Many counts were recorded for this clonotype. V gene TRBV18 combines with J gene TRBJ1-1; no definite D call. Looked up from germline, CDR1 is KGHSH and CDR2 is LQKENI. With 2 bases removed from V and 0 bases from J, the gap between germline ends came to 13 bases. This CDR3 has 16 residues. This CDR3 reads CASSPTNGLMNTEAFF. In DNA, the CDR3 is TGTGCCAGCTCACCAACGAATGGTTTAATGAACACTGAAGCTTTCTTT. The full variable domain, its missing parts supplied by reference TRBV18 and TRBJ1-1, is NAGVMQNPRHLVRRRGQEARLRCSPMKGHSHVYWYRQLPEEGLKFMVYLQKENIIDESGMPKERFSAEFPKEGPSILRIQQVVRGDSAAYFCASSPTNGLMNTEAFFGQGTRLTVV.

The chain recombines TRBV9 with TRBJ1-1, with D possibly being TRBD1 (6 bases). Trimming took 1 base from V and 1 from J, leaving 14 bases between them. The CDR3 loop spans 16 amino acids. CDR1 SGDLS and CDR2 YYNGEE come from the germline V gene. The DNA of the CDR3 is TGTGCCAGCAGCGTACCAGGGGACGGGACGAACACTGAAGCTTTCTTT. Amino acid sequence: CASSVPGDGTNTEAFF.